The 20 T cell receptor beta chains reported below all come from one sample, sequenced in a study of control samples from healthy donors and cancer patients. The protocol was immunoSEQ multiplex PCR, while the TCRdb copy is restricted to in-frame clones and leaves out a portion. Of a few hundred thousand clones in the sample, about 93% were seen once. The sample comprised PBMCs. The receptor set was obtained from a man in his forties or fifties with head and neck cancer.

The CDR3 sequence: CASSFRYQPQHF. In nucleotides, the CDR3 is TGTGCCAGCAGCTTTCGATACCAGCCCCAGCATTTT. The chain links TRBV7-2 to TRBJ1-5; no firm D call. The germline CDR1 and CDR2 sequences are SGHTA and FQGNSA. The CDR3 runs to 12 residues. The V end was cut by 3 bases, the J end by 7 bases, with 7 bases between.

A word on this clone: Other DNA sequences from this sample encode an identical CDR3 as well. The rearrangement uses TRBV4-3 and TRBJ1-1, with D possibly being TRBD1 (5 bases). The V and J ends lost 0 bases and 1 base respectively, with 9 bases between them. The V gene's germline CDR1 is LGHNA and CDR2 YSLEER. The CDR3 length is 15 residues. In nucleotides, the CDR3 is TGCGCCAGCAGCCAAGATCGAAGGGGGAACACTGAAGCTTTCTTT. This encodes CASSQDRRGNTEAFF.

In this sample, this clone turned up once. V usage is TRBV24-1 and J usage is TRBJ2-1; 8 positions match TRBD2. Germline trimming cut 4 bases from V and 4 bases from J; bases unmatched to any gene: 8. Germline CDR1 is KGHDR and CDR2 is SFDVKD. CDR3 length equals 16 residues. The CDR3: CATSDAIAGMYNEQFF. The CDR3 coding sequence is TGTGCCACCAGTGACGCTATAGCGGGAATGTACAATGAGCAGTTCTTC.

The chain recombines TRBV5-6 with TRBJ1-2; a possible D gene is TRBD1 (5 bases). The CDR3 totals 15 residues. The ends were cut back, 1 base at V and 4 bases at J, with 14 bases in the middle. Per germline, CDR1 SGHDT and CDR2 YYEEEE. The CDR3 here is CASSLIRAGTYGYTF. In nucleotides, the CDR3 is TGTGCCAGCAGCTTGATCAGGGCAGGGACCTATGGCTACACCTTC.

Comments on this clone: Different DNA sequences within this sample yield the same CDR3. The gene calls are TRBV3-1 (or the pseudogene TRBV3-2) and TRBJ2-5; no clear D. Germline V gene sequence: CDR1 LGHDT, CDR2 YNNKEL (reference sequence). V shed 0 bases and J shed 5 bases, with 4 bases lying between them. This CDR3 contains 12 residues. Here the CDR3 DNA reads TGTGCCAGCAGCCAAGACCGGGAGACCCAGTACTTC. Translated, it gives CASSQDRETQYF.

This clone was counted once. The chain is built from TRBV6-6 and TRBJ2-7; possible D gene TRBD2, 6 bases. Germline CDR1 is MNHNY and CDR2 is SVGAGI (reference sequence). The CDR3 runs 12 residues. The V gene lost 5 bases and the J gene lost 1 base, with 6 bases spanning the gap. The CDR3: CASSGGSYEQYF. CDR3 nucleotide sequence: TGTGCCAGCAGTGGGGGGTCCTACGAGCAGTACTTC.

The rearrangement joins TRBV7-9 to TRBJ2-2; weak D call: TRBD2 (6 bases). V was trimmed by 3 bases and J by 4 bases, leaving 12 bases between them. The CDR3 runs 15 residues. CDR1 is SEHNR, CDR2 FQNEAQ, per germline (reference sequence). Here the CDR3 reads CASSLGLDSTGELFF. The CDR3 DNA follows: TGTGCCAGCAGCTTGGGACTGGATTCCACCGGGGAGCTGTTTTTT.

The chain employs TRBV18 and TRBJ1-2; D perhaps matches TRBD1 (5 bases). Per the germline V gene, CDR1 is KGHSH and CDR2 is LQKENI. This CDR3 has 15 residues. Trimming removed 3 bases at V and 5 bases at J, with 16 bases between. This CDR3 is CASSPNRDDYYGYTF. The CDR3 DNA sequence: TGTGCCAGCTCACCGAACCGGGACGATTATTATGGCTACACCTTC.

There are a few counts of this clone. The genes are TRBV6-6 and TRBJ1-1, with D possibly matching TRBD1 (5 bases). Per germline, CDR1 MNHNY and CDR2 SVGAGI (reference sequence). V was pared by 7 bases and J by 0 bases, with 12 bases between. CDR3 length: 14 amino acids. The CDR3 loop reads CASISRQMNTEAFF. CDR3 sequence (DNA): TGTGCCAGCATTTCGAGACAGATGAACACTGAAGCTTTCTTT.

The CDR3 coding sequence is TGTGCCACCAGTGACTCCGGGACCGTTCAAGAGACCCAGTACTTC. Its protein is CATSDSGTVQETQYF. The rearrangement links TRBV24-1 to TRBJ2-5; the D gene could be TRBD1 or TRBD2 (5 bases each). V gave up 4 bases and J gave up 2 bases, with 13 bases separating them. Germline CDR1 and CDR2: KGHDR and SFDVKD. The CDR3 runs 15 residues.

This clone turned up a few times. In the same sample, other DNA sequences code for this CDR3. The chain is built from TRBV3-1 (or the pseudogene TRBV3-2) and TRBJ2-7; D is possibly TRBD1 (6 bases). The length of the CDR3 is 14 residues. The germline V and J ends were trimmed by 2 bases and 3 bases, with 11 bases remaining between them. Germline V gives CDR1 LGHDT, CDR2 YNNKEL (reference sequence). In DNA, the CDR3 is TGTGCCAGCAGCCAAACCTCAGGGGACTACGAGCAGTACTTC. It yields the protein CASSQTSGDYEQYF.

The chain links TRBV7-8 to TRBJ1-4; 10 nucleotides match TRBD1. Per germline, CDR1 SGHVS and CDR2 FQNEAQ. This CDR3 comprises 15 residues. V was clipped by 3 bases and J by 7 bases; unmatched bases: 5. CDR3: CASSLAGTGVEKLFF. In DNA, the CDR3 is TGTGCCAGCAGCTTGGCCGGGACAGGGGTTGAAAAACTGTTTTTT.

The chain carries TRBV6-1 and TRBJ1-3; no reliable D call. The germline V and J ends were trimmed by 0 bases and 0 bases, with 12 bases remaining between them. This CDR3 comprises 17 residues. Germline assignment: CDR1 MNHNS and CDR2 SASEGT. In DNA form, the CDR3 reads TGTGCCAGCAGTGAAGCACAAGACGGAGGCTCTGGAAACACCATATATTTT. It is translated as CASSEAQDGGSGNTIYF.

The V call is TRBV13, the J call TRBJ1-1; D remains ambiguous. This CDR3 comprises 13 residues. The germline gives CDR1 PRHDT, CDR2 FYEKMQ (reference sequence). Trimming took off 5 bases at V and 1 base at J, with 8 bases between the two ends. The CDR3 DNA reads as TGTGCCAGCAGCCCCCCGGAGAACACTGAAGCTTTCTTT. Protein sequence: CASSPPENTEAFF.

This chain links TRBV5-1 with TRBJ2-5; TRBD2 matches at 8 bases. The V gene end was trimmed by 2 bases and the J gene end by 4 bases; junction bases not matched to a gene: 7. The CDR3 sequence is 15 residues long. The germline gives CDR1 SGHRS, CDR2 YFSETQ. CDR3 sequence (DNA): TGCGCCAGCAGCTTCAGCGGGAGAGGCGGAGAGACCCAGTACTTC. Translating gives CASSFSGRGGETQYF.

The chain links TRBV28 to TRBJ1-1; D remains ambiguous. The CDR3 totals 13 residues. Germline CDR1 MDHEN, CDR2 SYDVKM. V gave up 4 bases and J gave up 5 bases, with 11 bases separating them. CDR3 residues: CASSSPGMTEAFF. CDR3 DNA sequence: TGTGCCAGCAGTTCGCCGGGAATGACTGAAGCTTTCTTT.

The chain carries TRBV7-2 and TRBJ1-1, with D unresolved. This CDR3 contains 17 residues. The V end lost 2 bases, the J end lost 0 bases, and 16 bases lay between the germline ends. CDR1 and CDR2 (germline): SGHTA, FQGNSA. CDR3 region: CASSLSMAGFMNTEAFF. The DNA for the CDR3 is TGTGCCAGCAGCTTAAGTATGGCAGGTTTTATGAACACTGAAGCTTTCTTT. The entire variable domain, with the rest obtained from reference TRBV7-2 and TRBJ1-1, is as follows: GAGVSQSPSNKVTEKGKDVELRCDPISGHTALYWYRQSLGQGLEFLIYFQGNSAPDKSGLPSDRFSAERTGGSVSTLTIQRTQQEDSAVYLCASSLSMAGFMNTEAFFGQGTRLTVV.

The gene calls are TRBV30 and TRBJ1-5; no firm D call. V gave up 3 bases and J gave up 5 bases, with 14 bases separating them. The germline V gene encodes CDR1 GTSNPN and CDR2 SVGIG (reference sequence). This CDR3 comprises 14 residues. CDR3 bases: TGTGCCTGGAGCCCCATTCATCGGGATCAGCCCCAGCATTTT. The encoded protein is CAWSPIHRDQPQHF.

Notes on this clone: At the DNA level, this CDR3 is encoded by other sequences in the same sample as well. The rearrangement links TRBV28 to TRBJ2-3, with D tentatively TRBD2 (6 bases). The length of the CDR3 is 13 residues. Germline CDR1 reads MDHEN; CDR2 reads SYDVKM. V was pared by 3 bases and J by 3 bases, with 7 bases between. The CDR3 DNA sequence: TGTGCCAGCAGTTTGGGGGGTACAGATACGCAGTATTTT. Translated: CASSLGGTDTQYF.

The J gene is TRBJ1-2, the V gene TRBV10-3; a possible D gene is TRBD1 (5 bases). The CDR3 contains 13 residues. V dropped 7 bases and J dropped 8 bases, with 17 bases sitting between them. In germline, CDR1 is ENHRY, CDR2 SYGVKD. CDR3 DNA: TGTGCCATCACGGCGGGGCGCTTGGTAGGCTACACCTTC. It translates to CAITAGRLVGYTF.